The rows below give T cell receptor beta chains drawn from one sample of a study of shared clonotypes between healthy human individuals. TCRdb keeps only in-frame clones here, not all; method: immunoSEQ multiplex PCR. The sample consists of hundreds of thousands of clones, roughly 95% of them appearing once. Sequencing was carried out using naive CD8+ T cells sorted from blood. Receptors were obtained from a woman aged 30 to 39 in good health. CDR3s include the opening cysteine and the closing phenylalanine or tryptophan. The order of the fields is V gene, D gene, clone size, J gene, CDR3 DNA, CDR3 protein. The D gene is left open where the match is weak. Rows may omit the clone size; those that give it use once, few, many or a size class.

TRBV27	TRBD2	.	TRBJ2-7	TGTGCCAGCAGTTTCAGACGGGAGGGATCCTACGAGCAGTACTTC	CASSFRREGSYEQYF
TRBV6-5	.	.	TRBJ2-7	TGTGCCAGCAGTTCCCGGGCGGACCACGAGCAGTACTTC	CASSSRADHEQYF
TRBV2	.	.	TRBJ2-2	TGTGCCAGCAGTGAAGGGACAGTCACCGGGGAGCTGTTTTTT	CASSEGTVTGELFF
TRBV28	.	.	TRBJ2-7	TGTGCCAGCAGTTTCGTCAGCTACGAGCAGTACTTC	CASSFVSYEQYF
TRBV29-1	.	few	TRBJ1-1	TGCAGCGTTGATTTTCATAACACTGAAGCTTTCTTT	CSVDFHNTEAFF
TRBV6-5	TRBD2	.	TRBJ2-3	TGTGCCAGCAGTTACTATAGCGGGAGTGGCACAGATACGCAGTATTTT	CASSYYSGSGTDTQYF
TRBV14	.	.	TRBJ1-2	TGTGCCAGCAGTCCGGTGGGGGAGTTGGGCTATGGCTACACCTTC	CASSPVGELGYGYTF
TRBV5-1	.	.	TRBJ2-3	TGCGCCAGCAGCCCGAGGGCCCTGGGAGATACGCAGTATTTT	CASSPRALGDTQYF
TRBV25-1	.	.	TRBJ1-1	TGTGCCAGCAGTGAATATGGGGGGGCAGGCACTGAAGCTTTCTTT	CASSEYGGAGTEAFF
TRBV6-1	.	.	TRBJ2-5	TGTGCCAGCAGGGCCCTAGAGGCAGTACAAGAGACCCAGTACTTC	CASRALEAVQETQYF
TRBV19	.	.	TRBJ2-5	TGTGCCAGTACTCCAGGGGAGCAAGAGACCCAGTACTTC	CASTPGEQETQYF
TRBV2	.	.	TRBJ1-5	TGTGCCAGCAGTGACGGGAATCAGCCCCAGCATTTT	CASSDGNQPQHF
TRBV25-1	TRBD2	.	TRBJ2-3	TGTGCCAGCAGTGAATTGGGGGAGGGCCCAGATACGCAGTATTTT	CASSELGEGPDTQYF
TRBV7-8	.	.	TRBJ1-4	TGTGCCAGCAGCTTATCACCCCGGGCGGGCAGGGAAAAACTGTTTTTT	CASSLSPRAGREKLFF
TRBV15	TRBD1	.	TRBJ1-1	TGTGCCACCAGCGCACTACAGGGGTTGGAAGGGGAAGCTTTCTTT	CATSALQGLEGEAFF
TRBV15	TRBD1	.	TRBJ2-2	TGTGCCACCAGCACACAGGGGACGGGGGAGCTGTTTTTT	CATSTQGTGELFF
TRBV9	.	.	TRBJ1-5	TGTGCCAGCAGCCCTGCCGGGGATCAGCCCCAGCATTTT	CASSPAGDQPQHF
TRBV27	.	.	TRBJ2-7	TGTGCCAGCAGCCAAGGGCTCGAGCAGTACTTC	CASSQGLEQYF
TRBV28	.	.	TRBJ1-5	TGTGCCACCACACCCGGAGGGGAAGGGGATCAGCCCCAGCATTTT	CATTPGGEGDQPQHF
TRBV4-1	TRBD2	.	TRBJ2-1	TGCGCCAGCAGCCACAGTCAGGGACTAGCGCTAAATGAGCAGTTCTTC	CASSHSQGLALNEQFF
TRBV6-1	.	.	TRBJ2-7	TGTGCCAGCAGTGAAATCCCCACCTCCTACGAGCAGTACTTC	CASSEIPTSYEQYF
TRBV20-1	.	.	TRBJ2-1	TGCAGTGGAGACATAAACAATGAGCAGTTCTTC	CSGDINNEQFF
TRBV13	TRBD1	.	TRBJ2-7	TGTGCCAGCAGCTTAGGGGGACAGGGAGCCTACGAGCAGTACTTC	CASSLGGQGAYEQYF
TRBV7-6	.	.	TRBJ2-1	TGTGCCAGCAGACGGGATGGCTACAAGGGCGAGCAGTTCTTC	CASRRDGYKGEQFF
TRBV10-1	.	.	TRBJ2-7	TGCGCCAGCAGTGTGTCCCGGGCCAACGAGCAGTACTTC	CASSVSRANEQYF
TRBV5-4	.	.	TRBJ2-7	TGTGCCAGCAGCTCGGGGGATGCGGGACCCTTCGGCGAGCAGTACTTC	CASSSGDAGPFGEQYF
TRBV7-9	TRBD1	.	TRBJ2-1	TGTGCCAGCAGCCCCCGGGACAGGGTATCCTACAATGAGCAGTTCTTC	CASSPRDRVSYNEQFF
TRBV5-4	.	.	TRBJ2-7	TGTGCCAGCAGCTTGGGGGGTGTCAACGAGCAGTACTTC	CASSLGGVNEQYF
TRBV27	.	.	TRBJ2-1	TGTGCCAGCAGTGTGTTCCCCCTCAATGAGCAGTTCTTC	CASSVFPLNEQFF
TRBV12-5	TRBD1	once	TRBJ2-3	TGTGCTAGTGGTTACGGACAGGATAGCACAGATACGCAGTATTTT	CASGYGQDSTDTQYF
TRBV4-1	.	.	TRBJ2-5	TGCGCCAGCAGCCAAGATCGGGGAAATCAAGAGACCCAGTACTTC	CASSQDRGNQETQYF
TRBV28	TRBD1	.	TRBJ2-5	TGTGCCAGCAGTAGGGACAGGGGGCGAGCAGAGACCCAGTACTTC	CASSRDRGRAETQYF
TRBV27	TRBD2	.	TRBJ2-3	TGTGCCAGCAGTTTATCCCCTAGCGGAGGCACAGATACGCAGTATTTT	CASSLSPSGGTDTQYF
TRBV7-9	TRBD2	.	TRBJ2-1	TGTGCCAGCAGCACCAGCTTAGCGGGATCTCCCTACAATGAGCAGTTCTTC	CASSTSLAGSPYNEQFF